Presented here are 8 T cell receptor beta chains from one specimen sequenced in a study of blood T cells in healthy people across ages. The authors ran a second PCR of 7 to 11 cycles using a sample-barcoded 5' primer and a J-beta primer mix. TCRdb itself ran the 5' RACE reads through MiXCR, one entry per CDR3 protein. This table holds over 950,000 distinct CDR3 sequences, more than 30% found once. Sequenced input: blood. The receptor set was obtained from a man aged 18 to 29 in good health.

In its sample, this clonotype was seen a few times. This chain links TRBV24-1 with TRBJ1-1; no clear D gene. V lost 1 base to trimming and J lost 6 bases, with 8 bases between them. Per the germline V gene, CDR1 is KGHDR and CDR2 is SFDVKD. The CDR3 has 13 residues. The CDR3 spells CATSDFKGSEAFF. CDR3 bases: TGTGCCACCAGTGATTTCAAGGGCTCTGAAGCTTTCTTT.

The chain is built from TRBV4-3 and TRBJ2-7; D gene ambiguous. The CDR3 loop spans 15 amino acids. V gave up 2 bases and J gave up 7 bases, with 18 bases separating them. Per germline, CDR1 LGHNA and CDR2 YSLEER. The CDR3 DNA reads TGCGCCAGCAGCCAAAGTGTAGGTAATCTGAATGAGCAGTACTTC. It translates to CASSQSVGNLNEQYF.

The chain couples TRBV5-4 to TRBJ2-7; 7 nucleotides agree with TRBD2. Trimming took 2 bases from V and 0 from J; bases not matched to a gene: 2. In germline, CDR1 is SGHNT, CDR2 YYREEE (reference sequence). The CDR3 runs 14 residues. Here the CDR3 DNA reads TGTGCCAGCAGCTTAGCGGGATACTCCTACGAGCAGTACTTC. Its protein is CASSLAGYSYEQYF. Looking up the rest from reference TRBV5-4 and TRBJ2-7 gives the full variable domain: ETGVTQSPTHLIKTRGQQVTLRCSSQSGHNTVSWYQQALGQGPQFIFQYYREEENGRGNFPPRFSGLQFPNYSSELNVNALELDDSALYLCASSLAGYSYEQYFGPGTRLTVT.

This chain joins TRBV29-1 and TRBJ1-2; 7 bases fit TRBD1. V lost 5 bases, J lost 4 bases, and 4 bases stayed unmatched. CDR1 and CDR2 from the germline V gene are SQVTM and ANQGSEA. CDR3 length: 12 residues. The CDR3 nucleotides are TGCAGCGTTCTGACAGGGAGCTATGGCTACACCTTC. This codes for CSVLTGSYGYTF.

This clonotype has just a few counts. V is TRBV30 and J is TRBJ2-7; D possibly matches TRBD1 or TRBD2 (5 bases each). V dropped 1 base and J dropped 3 bases, with 13 bases sitting between them. Germline CDR1 GTSNPN, CDR2 SVGIG (reference sequence). This CDR3 has 14 amino acids. The CDR3 here is CAWSGTGTVYEQYF. The CDR3 DNA reads TGTGCCTGGAGTGGAACGGGGACCGTCTACGAGCAGTACTTC.

The chain carries TRBV12-5 and TRBJ1-2; a weak D match, TRBD1 (5 bases). Germline V gene lookup returns CDR1 LGHNT and CDR2 FRNRAP. Trimming took 7 bases from V and 8 from J, leaving 14 bases between them. The CDR3 runs to 12 residues. DNA of the CDR3: TGTGCTAGTGAACTTCCTTGGGGCGGCTACACCTTC. Translated, it gives CASELPWGGYTF. Looking up the rest from reference TRBV12-5 and TRBJ1-2 gives the full variable domain: DARVTQTPRHKVTEMGQEVTMRCQPILGHNTVFWYRQTMMQGLELLAYFRNRAPLDDSGMPKDRFSAEMPDATLATLKIQPSEPRDSAVYFCASELPWGGYTFGSGTRLTVV.

This clonotype was seen more than once but under ten times. The J gene is TRBJ1-1, the V gene TRBV10-2; tentatively, D is TRBD1 (5 bases). Germline CDR1 WSHSY, CDR2 SAAADI. The CDR3 is 12 amino acids. Trimming shortened V by 8 bases and J by 5 bases, and 12 bases separated the two germline ends. This CDR3 is CASGDLWTEAFF. CDR3 sequence (DNA): TGCGCCAGCGGGGACTTATGGACTGAAGCTTTCTTT.

In its sample, this clonotype was seen a few times. The chain recombines TRBV3-1 with TRBJ2-1; 11 bases agree with TRBD2. Germline lookup yields CDR1 LGHDT and CDR2 YNNKEL (reference sequence). V lost 4 bases, J lost 0 bases, and 5 bases stayed unmatched. The CDR3 is made up of 17 amino acids. The CDR3 reads CASSPLAGGLSYNEQFF. CDR3 DNA: TGTGCCAGCAGCCCTTTAGCGGGGGGGCTCTCCTACAATGAGCAGTTCTTC.